This is a list of T cell receptor beta chains from one sample in a study of blood T cell repertoires in COVID-19. Generated by immunoSEQ multiplex PCR, the TCRdb table keeps only in-frame clones and is missing some. The table includes fewer than 250,000 clones, 65% to 90% detected once. The material sequenced was PBMCs or T cells enriched from blood (not recorded which). The receptors originated from a woman between 45 and 65 years old with acute COVID-19. Both conserved end residues are part of each CDR3. The order of the fields is clone size, V gene, J gene, D gene, CDR3 DNA, CDR3 protein. D genes are given only for firm matches. Size values are once, few and many counts, or a class for expanded clones, and some rows have none.

>.|TRBV19|TRBJ1-3|.
TGTGCCAGTAGTATTTTTGAACGACAGATGATTGGAAACACCATATATTTT
CASSIFERQMIGNTIYF
>few|TRBV2|TRBJ1-1|.
TGTGCCAGCAGGAGGGGGAGCAGGGTGAACACTGAAGCTTTCTTT
CASRRGSRVNTEAFF
>.|TRBV5-6|TRBJ2-7|TRBD1
TGTGCCAGCAGCGTATGGGGACAGAGCTCCTACGAGCAGTACTTC
CASSVWGQSSYEQYF
>.|TRBV6-1|TRBJ1-1|.
TGTGCCAGCAGTGAAGGGCTGGGGCTGGGGACTGAAGCTTTCTTT
CASSEGLGLGTEAFF
>.|TRBV6-1|TRBJ2-6|TRBD2
TGTGCCAGCAGTGAAGCGCAGGGAGGGCCTATGGGGGCCAACGTCCTGACTTTC
CASSEAQGGPMGANVLTF
>.|TRBV21-1|TRBJ1-5|.
TGTGCCAGCAGCAAATGGCCGGAGGGCAATCAGCCCCAGCATTTT
CASSKWPEGNQPQHF
>.|TRBV29-1|TRBJ2-4|TRBD1
TGCAGCGTTGAAGATCGAGGGGGCAGAAACATTCAGTACTTC
CSVEDRGGRNIQYF
>once|TRBV14|TRBJ1-6|.
TGTGCCAGCAGCCAAGAACAGGGAATTAATTCACCCCTCCACTTT
CASSQEQGINSPLHF
>few|TRBV10-3|TRBJ1-6|.
TGTGCCACCGGACAGAATAATTCACCCCTCCACTTT
CATGQNNSPLHF
>.|TRBV10-1|TRBJ2-7|TRBD2
TGCGCCAGCAGTGAGCATGCCACTAGCGGGGCCCACTACGAGCAGTACTTC
CASSEHATSGAHYEQYF
>.|TRBV3-1/TRBV3-2|TRBJ1-1|.
TGTGCCAGCAGCCAAGGTCGTAGTCTAAACACTGAAGCTTTCTTT
CASSQGRSLNTEAFF
>once|TRBV19|TRBJ1-5|.
TGTGCCAGTAGTATGTTGGGGGGTAATCAGCCCCAGCATTTT
CASSMLGGNQPQHF
>.|TRBV30|TRBJ1-2|TRBD1
TGTGCCTGGAGGACAGGGGGCGGATATGGCTACACCTTC
CAWRTGGGYGYTF
>.|TRBV6-5|TRBJ1-2|TRBD1
TGTGCCAGCAGGAGGGGGCAGCCCGCTAACTATGGCTACACCTTC
CASRRGQPANYGYTF
>.|TRBV7-9|TRBJ1-3|.
TGTGCCAGCAGCCGTCTACACCCGGGACAAGGAAACACCATATATTTT
CASSRLHPGQGNTIYF
>once|TRBV5-1|TRBJ1-5|TRBD1
TGCGCCAGCAGCTTGGCCGGGACAGGGGGCGGTCAGCCCCAGCATTTT
CASSLAGTGGGQPQHF